The entry that follows covers one T cell receptor beta chain sequence. The data derive from a study of blood T cell repertoires in COVID-19. In the study overall: COVID-19 samples, acute and convalescent, were from the United States, Italy and Spain. Sources were T cells, B-cell-depleted T cells, or PBMCs; the material itself was cDNA or gDNA.

Seattle's enrolled individuals joined amid active infection and were then monitored longitudinally. J lost 2 bases, V lost 4 bases, and 6 bases had no gene match. The CDR3 totals 16 residues. Germline V gene lookup returns CDR1 MNHNS and CDR2 SASEGT. Original analysis: Counts of nucleated cells, estimated from reference gene primer amplification, were obtained. The data were produced by immunoSEQ multiplex PCR, yet TCRdb's version contains in-frame clones alone and is incomplete. V, J and clone size are taken as reported in that table, and D and trimming were inferred from the DNA itself. The data contain some 180,000 clones, about 87% of them singletons.

Material for sequencing was peripheral blood. The chain couples TRBV6-1 to TRBJ2-2; 8 bases match TRBD2. This TCR came from a woman older than 75 with COVID-19, enrolled during active disease. This chain's CDR3 is CASSVTSGLNTGELFF. CDR3 nucleotide sequence: TGTGCCAGCAGTGTCACTAGCGGACTAAACACCGGGGAGCTGTTTTTT.